What follows is one T cell receptor (delta chain) and its context. Only one base separates this from a far larger clonotype, so it likely reflects a read error. At the DNA level, this CDR3 is encoded by other sequences in the same sample as well. TCRdb reprocessed the RT-PCR reads using CATT. Among 1,500 to 2,000 delta-chain clones listed, under 3% were seen once. The source of the sample is a study of gamma-delta T cells after stem cell transplantation. The length of the CDR3 is 15 residues. V dropped 1 base and J dropped 3 bases, with 14 bases sitting between them. Germline lookup yields CDR1 GEAIGNYY and CDR2 EKD.

The chain uses TRDV2 and TRDJ1, with a tentative D call TRDD3 (5 bases). The sample was gamma-delta T cells. This TCR derives from a human donor. It is not recorded whose cells these are; they may come from a transplant donor. CDR3 loop: CACDTVGDSSDKLIF. The CDR3 bases are TGTGCCTGTGACACGGTAGGGGACTCCTCCGATAAACTCATCTTT.